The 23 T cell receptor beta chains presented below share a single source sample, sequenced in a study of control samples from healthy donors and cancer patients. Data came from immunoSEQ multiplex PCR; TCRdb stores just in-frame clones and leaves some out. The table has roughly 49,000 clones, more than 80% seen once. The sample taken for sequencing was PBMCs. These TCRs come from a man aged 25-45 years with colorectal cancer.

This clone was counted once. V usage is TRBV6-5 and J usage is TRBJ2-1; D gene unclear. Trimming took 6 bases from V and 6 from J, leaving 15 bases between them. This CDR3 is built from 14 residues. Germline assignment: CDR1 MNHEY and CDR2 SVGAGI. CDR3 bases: TGTGCCAGCAGGAGTTTTCTAAGGCTCAATGAGCAGTTCTTC. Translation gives CASRSFLRLNEQFF.

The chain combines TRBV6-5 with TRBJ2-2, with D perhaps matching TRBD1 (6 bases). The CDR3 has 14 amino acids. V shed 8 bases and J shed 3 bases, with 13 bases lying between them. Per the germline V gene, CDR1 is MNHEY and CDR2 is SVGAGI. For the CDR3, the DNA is TGTGCCAGCCTACAGGGTGCGGACACCGGGGAGCTGTTTTTT. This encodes CASLQGADTGELFF.

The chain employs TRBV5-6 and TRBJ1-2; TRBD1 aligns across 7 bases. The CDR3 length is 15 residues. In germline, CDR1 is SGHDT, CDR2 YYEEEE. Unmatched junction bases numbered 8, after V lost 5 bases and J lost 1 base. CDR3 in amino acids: CASSGPGQYNYGYTF. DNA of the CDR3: TGTGCCAGCAGTGGACCGGGACAGTATAACTATGGCTACACCTTC.

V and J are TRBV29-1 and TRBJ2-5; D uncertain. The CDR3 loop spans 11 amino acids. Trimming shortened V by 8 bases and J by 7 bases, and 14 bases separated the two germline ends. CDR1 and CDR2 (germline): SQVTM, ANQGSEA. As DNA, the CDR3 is TGCAGCCTACTGACGGTGGGGACCCAGTACTTC. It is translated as CSLLTVGTQYF.

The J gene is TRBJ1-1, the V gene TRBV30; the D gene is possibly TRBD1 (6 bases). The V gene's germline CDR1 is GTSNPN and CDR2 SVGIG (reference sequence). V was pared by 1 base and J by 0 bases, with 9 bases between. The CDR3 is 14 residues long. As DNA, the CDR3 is TGTGCCTGGAGTGGAGGGGGGCTGAACACTGAAGCTTTCTTT. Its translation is CAWSGGGLNTEAFF.

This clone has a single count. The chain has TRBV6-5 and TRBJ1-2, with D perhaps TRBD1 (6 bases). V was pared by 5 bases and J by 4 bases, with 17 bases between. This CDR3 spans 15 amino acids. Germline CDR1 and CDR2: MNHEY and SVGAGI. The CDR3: CASSPYQQGIYGYTF. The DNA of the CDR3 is TGTGCCAGCAGTCCCTATCAACAGGGTATCTATGGCTACACCTTC.

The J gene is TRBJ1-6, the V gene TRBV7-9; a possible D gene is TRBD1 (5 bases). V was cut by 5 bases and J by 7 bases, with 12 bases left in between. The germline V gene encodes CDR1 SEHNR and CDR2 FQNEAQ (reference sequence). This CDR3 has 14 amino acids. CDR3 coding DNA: TGTGCCAGCAGCCCTCGCCCAGGGAATTCACCCCTCCACTTT. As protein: CASSPRPGNSPLHF. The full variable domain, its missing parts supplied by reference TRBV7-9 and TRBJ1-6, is DTGVSQNPRHKITKRGQNVTFRCDPISEHNRLYWYRQTLGQGPEFLTYFQNEAQLEKSRLLSDRFSAERPKGSFSTLEIQRTEQGDSAMYLCASSPRPGNSPLHFGNGTRLTVT.

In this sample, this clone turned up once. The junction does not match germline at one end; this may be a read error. CDR3 nucleotides: TGTGCCAGCAGCTTACATGGTAGCGGGGGGTCATCTTTC. It codes for CASSLHGSGGSSF. The J gene is TRBJ2-7, the V gene TRBV11-2; 10 bases match TRBD2. CDR1 is SGHAT, CDR2 FQNNGV, per germline. The CDR3 contains 13 residues.

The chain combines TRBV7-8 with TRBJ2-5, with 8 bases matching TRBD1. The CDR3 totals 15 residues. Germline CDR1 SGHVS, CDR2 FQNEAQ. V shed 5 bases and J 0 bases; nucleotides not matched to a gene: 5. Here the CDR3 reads CASSAQGEHQETQYF. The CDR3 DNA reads TGTGCCAGCAGCGCACAGGGGGAGCACCAAGAGACCCAGTACTTC.

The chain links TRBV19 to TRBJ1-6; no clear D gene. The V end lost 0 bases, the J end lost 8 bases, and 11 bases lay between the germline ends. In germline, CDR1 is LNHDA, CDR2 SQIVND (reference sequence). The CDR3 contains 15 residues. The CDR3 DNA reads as TGTGCCAGTAGTATAGATCTGGCCTGGGATTCACCCCTCCACTTT. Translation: CASSIDLAWDSPLHF.

DNA of the CDR3: TGTGCCAGCAGCTTAAGATCCCCTCTCTCTGGGAACAATCAGCCCCAGCATTTT. It is translated as CASSLRSPLSGNNQPQHF. The genes are TRBV7-8 and TRBJ1-5, with D unclear. CDR3 length: 18 residues. Germline loops: CDR1 SGHVS, CDR2 FQNEAQ. Trimming pared 2 bases from V and 3 bases from J, leaving 20 bases between.

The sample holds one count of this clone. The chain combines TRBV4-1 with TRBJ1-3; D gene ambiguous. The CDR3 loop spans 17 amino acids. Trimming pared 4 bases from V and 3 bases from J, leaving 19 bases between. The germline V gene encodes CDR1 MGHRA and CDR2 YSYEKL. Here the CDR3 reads CASSLDIQPNYGNTIYF. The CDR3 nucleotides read TGCGCCAGCAGCCTCGATATTCAGCCTAATTATGGAAACACCATATATTTT.

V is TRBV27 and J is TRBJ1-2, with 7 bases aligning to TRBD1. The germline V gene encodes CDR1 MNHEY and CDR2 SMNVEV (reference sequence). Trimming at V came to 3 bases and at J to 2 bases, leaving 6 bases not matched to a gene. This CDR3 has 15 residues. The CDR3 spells CASSFRGRGNYGYTF. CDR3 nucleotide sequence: TGTGCCAGCAGTTTTCGCGGCAGGGGGAACTATGGCTACACCTTC.

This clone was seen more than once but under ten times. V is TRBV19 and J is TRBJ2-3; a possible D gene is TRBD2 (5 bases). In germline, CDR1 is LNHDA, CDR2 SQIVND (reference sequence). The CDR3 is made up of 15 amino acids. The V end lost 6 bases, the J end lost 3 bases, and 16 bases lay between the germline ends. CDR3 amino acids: CASSGISRTTDTQYF. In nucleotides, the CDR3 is TGTGCCAGTAGCGGAATCAGTCGGACTACAGATACGCAGTATTTT.

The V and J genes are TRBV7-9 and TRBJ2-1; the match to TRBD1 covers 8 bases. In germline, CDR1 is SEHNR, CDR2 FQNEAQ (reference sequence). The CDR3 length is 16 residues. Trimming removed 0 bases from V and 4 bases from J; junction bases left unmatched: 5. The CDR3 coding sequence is TGTGCCAGCAGCTTAGCAGCAGGGGGCGTATACAATGAGCAGTTCTTC. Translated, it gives CASSLAAGGVYNEQFF.

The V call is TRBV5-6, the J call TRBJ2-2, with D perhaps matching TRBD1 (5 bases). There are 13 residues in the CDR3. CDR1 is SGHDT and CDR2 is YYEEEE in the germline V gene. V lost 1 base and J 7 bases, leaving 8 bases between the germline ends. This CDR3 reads CASSLTGNGELFF. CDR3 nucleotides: TGTGCCAGCAGCTTGACAGGCAACGGGGAGCTGTTTTTT.

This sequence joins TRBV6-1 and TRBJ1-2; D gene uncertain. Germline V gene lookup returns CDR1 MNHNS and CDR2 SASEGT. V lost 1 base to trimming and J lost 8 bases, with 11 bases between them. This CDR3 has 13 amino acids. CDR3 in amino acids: CASSEGRALGYTF. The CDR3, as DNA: TGTGCCAGCAGTGAAGGGAGGGCTCTGGGCTACACCTTC.

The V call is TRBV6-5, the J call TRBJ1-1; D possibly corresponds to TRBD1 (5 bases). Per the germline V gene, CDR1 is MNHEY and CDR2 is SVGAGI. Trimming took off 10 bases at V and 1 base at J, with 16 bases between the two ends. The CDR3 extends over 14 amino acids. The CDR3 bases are TGTGCCACAACTTCGACAGTGCCGAACACTGAAGCTTTCTTT. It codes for CATTSTVPNTEAFF.

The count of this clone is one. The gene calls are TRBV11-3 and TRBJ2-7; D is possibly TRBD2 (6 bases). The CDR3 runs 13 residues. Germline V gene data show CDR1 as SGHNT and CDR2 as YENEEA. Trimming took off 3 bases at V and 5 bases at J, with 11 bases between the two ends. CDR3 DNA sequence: TGTGCCAGCAGCTTTGGAGGGGCCAACGAGCAGTACTTC. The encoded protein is CASSFGGANEQYF.

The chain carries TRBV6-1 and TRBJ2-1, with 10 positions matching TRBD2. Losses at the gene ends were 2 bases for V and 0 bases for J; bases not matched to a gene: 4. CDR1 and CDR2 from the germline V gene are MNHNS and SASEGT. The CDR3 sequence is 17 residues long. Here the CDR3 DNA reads TGTGCCAGCAGTGAAAGCGGGGGGGCCAACTCCTACAATGAGCAGTTCTTC. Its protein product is CASSESGGANSYNEQFF.

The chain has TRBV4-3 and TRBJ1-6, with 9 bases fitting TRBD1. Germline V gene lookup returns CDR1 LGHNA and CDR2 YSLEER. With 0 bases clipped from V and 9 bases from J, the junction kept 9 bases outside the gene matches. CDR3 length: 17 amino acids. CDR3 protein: CASSQDRMDRGGSPLHF. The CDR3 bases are TGCGCCAGCAGCCAAGACCGTATGGACAGGGGCGGTTCACCCCTCCACTTT.

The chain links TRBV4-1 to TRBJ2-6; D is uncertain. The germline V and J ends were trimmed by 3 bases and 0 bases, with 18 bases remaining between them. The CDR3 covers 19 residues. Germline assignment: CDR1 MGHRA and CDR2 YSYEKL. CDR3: CASSQGRFGFLSGANVLTF. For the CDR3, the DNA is TGCGCCAGCAGCCAGGGCCGCTTCGGGTTCCTCTCTGGGGCCAACGTCCTGACTTTC.

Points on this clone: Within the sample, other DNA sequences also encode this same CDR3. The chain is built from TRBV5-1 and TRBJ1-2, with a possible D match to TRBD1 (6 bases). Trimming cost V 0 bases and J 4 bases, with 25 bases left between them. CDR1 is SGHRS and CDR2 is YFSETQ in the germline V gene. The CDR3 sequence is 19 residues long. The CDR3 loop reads CASSLGRGGAQPPSYGYTF. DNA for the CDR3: TGCGCCAGCAGCTTGGGTCGCGGGGGGGCACAACCTCCCAGCTATGGCTACACCTTC.